This T cell receptor (beta chain) originates from a study of T cell changes during pregnancy in multiple sclerosis. This clone was picked up a small number of times. Measured with immunoSEQ multiplex PCR; TCRdb has only the in-frame clones, and not every one. The repertoire holds tens of thousands of clones, with 85% to 90% as singletons. The source was CD4+ T cells from peripheral blood mononuclear cells, collected in the second trimester of pregnancy. The source is a female donor in good health, enrolled as a control in a pregnancy study.

The CDR3 sequence: CAWKVRGNQPQHF. In DNA form, the CDR3 reads TGTGCCTGGAAGGTCAGGGGAAATCAGCCCCAGCATTTT. This chain links TRBV30 with TRBJ1-5, with D perhaps TRBD1 (6 bases). V was shortened by 4 bases and J by 4 bases, with 11 bases between the two germline ends. CDR1 and CDR2 (germline): GTSNPN, SVGIG (reference sequence). The CDR3 covers 13 residues.